The sequence of this TCR beta chain was determined in a study of shared clonotypes between healthy human individuals. CD45RO negativity and positive selection for CCR7 defined naive CD8 cells, a population that excluded terminally differentiated effector memory CD45RA+ cells. The V and J ends lost 4 bases and 2 bases respectively, with 10 bases between them. CDR3 length equals 13 residues. CDR1 is SQVTM and CDR2 is ANQGSEA in the germline V gene. Sequencing was at deep level. The sorted-subset replicate PCRs were given about 210 ng DNA, which is 25,000 to 35,000 T cell genomes. Clones were sequenced by immunoSEQ multiplex PCR, and TCRdb holds only the in-frame ones, with some missing. The data hold 750,000 to 1,000,000 clones, with almost 95% observed a single time.

The clonotype comes from a man aged 25-40 years in good health. Input material: naive CD8+ T cells sorted from blood. The V gene is TRBV29-1, the J gene TRBJ2-3; D unclear. The CDR3, as DNA: TGCAGCGTTGTTCCAGCAAACACAGATACGCAGTATTTT. Translating gives CSVVPANTDTQYF.